The sequence of this T cell receptor beta chain was determined in a study of T cell repertoires in cytomegalovirus infection. About the research overall: Public TCR beta signatures indicated both CMV infection and matching HLA type.

The CDR3 length is 14 residues. Trimming pared 2 bases from V and 4 bases from J, leaving 10 bases between. The germline gives CDR1 MNHEY, CDR2 SVGAGI. In regard to this clonotype: The antigen is unknown.

Study-level points and caveats: It was HLA-C-restricted CMV-specific TCR beta clonotypes that dominated the response ex vivo. Public TCR beta family frequency separated CMV-and-HLA carriers, including in an independent cohort.

TCRdb used MiXCR to reprocess the reads, holding one entry per CDR3 protein. In the table there are nearly 650,000 distinct CDR3 sequences, roughly 24% of which are singletons. This TCR came from a human donor in good health (CMV status not recorded). Some clones in this sample may be carry-over from other donors' samples. Specimen: CD8+ T cells from PBMCs. The chain uses TRBV6-5 and TRBJ2-3, with D tentatively TRBD2 (5 bases). The CDR3 nucleotides read TGTGCCAGCAGTTACGAGGGTATCGCAGATACGCAGTATTTT. Protein: CASSYEGIADTQYF.